Presented here are 21 T cell receptor beta chains from one specimen sequenced in a study of cytomegalovirus exposure and HLA in healthy donors. PCR primers comprised 60 Vbeta and 13 Jbeta primers. Libraries were prepared by immunoSEQ multiplex PCR; TCRdb keeps only in-frame clonotypes and omits some of them. The table records some 150,000 clones, more than 75% of them present only once. The sequenced material came from PBMCs. The receptors originated from a woman in her 50s in good health and CMV-seropositive.

The V call is TRBV4-1, the J call TRBJ2-3; D call uncertain. V gave up 1 base and J gave up 2 bases, with 10 bases separating them. Per the germline V gene, CDR1 is MGHRA and CDR2 is YSYEKL. CDR3 length: 15 residues. The CDR3 spells CASSQGRFSTDTQYF. The CDR3 DNA is TGCGCCAGCAGCCAAGGCAGGTTCTCCACAGATACGCAGTATTTT.

This clone was counted only a few times. This chain links TRBV10-3 with TRBJ2-1; tentative D call: TRBD1 (6 bases). V lost 6 bases, J lost 2 bases, and 14 bases lay in between. CDR1 and CDR2 from the germline V gene are ENHRY and SYGVKD. There are 15 residues in the CDR3. CDR3 DNA sequence: TGTGCCATCAGCGAATCCGGGACAACCTACAATGAGCAGTTCTTC. The encoded protein is CAISESGTTYNEQFF.

V gene TRBV2 combines with J gene TRBJ2-7, with TRBD2 matching 9 bases. J lost 5 bases, V lost 4 bases, and 6 bases had no gene match. Germline lookup yields CDR1 SNHLY and CDR2 FYNNEI. The length of the CDR3 is 14 residues. The CDR3 reads CASSGGSGRHEQYF. In DNA form, the CDR3 reads TGTGCCAGCAGTGGGGGTAGCGGGAGACACGAGCAGTACTTC.

The rearrangement joins TRBV2 to TRBJ1-2, with unresolved D. CDR3 length: 16 residues. Germline V CDR1 and CDR2: SNHLY, FYNNEI. V was clipped by 1 base and J by 2 bases, with 14 bases between them. The CDR3 here is CASSEENSRRNYGYTF. The CDR3 DNA follows: TGTGCCAGCAGTGAAGAGAACAGCAGAAGGAACTATGGCTACACCTTC.

The chain is built from TRBV7-2 and TRBJ2-7; tentative D call: TRBD1 (6 bases). This CDR3 has 15 residues. Germline CDR1 reads SGHTA; CDR2 reads FQGNSA. Between the trimmed V and J ends, which lost 5 bases and 2 bases, there was a span of 16 bases. The CDR3 sequence: CASSPRGGGTYEQYF. As DNA, the CDR3 is TGTGCCAGCAGCCCCAGGGGTGGGGGAACCTACGAGCAGTACTTC.

This chain connects TRBV7-2 to TRBJ2-3; TRBD2 might be the D (6 bases). Germline CDR1 SGHTA, CDR2 FQGNSA. The CDR3 runs to 16 residues. V lost 2 bases to trimming and J lost 5 bases, with 17 bases between them. This CDR3 reads CASSLRSWRALDTQYF. CDR3 sequence (DNA): TGTGCCAGCAGCTTAAGGTCGTGGAGGGCTTTAGATACGCAGTATTTT.

The V gene is TRBV6-6, the J gene TRBJ2-5, with TRBD1 matching over 10 bases. This CDR3 comprises 16 residues. Germline trimming cut 0 bases from V and 5 bases from J; bases unmatched to any gene: 6. Per the germline V gene, CDR1 is MNHNY and CDR2 is SVGAGI (reference sequence). The CDR3 reads CASSYSYGTGVETQYF. The CDR3 DNA follows: TGTGCCAGCAGTTACTCTTACGGGACAGGGGTCGAGACCCAGTACTTC.

The chain couples TRBV30 to TRBJ1-3; D not resolved. V was trimmed by 4 bases and J by 0 bases, leaving 10 bases between them. This CDR3 contains 14 residues. Germline lookup yields CDR1 GTSNPN and CDR2 SVGIG (reference sequence). DNA for the CDR3: TGTGCCTGGACAACAAGCGGCTCTGGAAACACCATATATTTT. This codes for CAWTTSGSGNTIYF.

This clone was found once. The chain has TRBV7-9 and TRBJ2-5; 12 bases are a match to TRBD1. Trimming took 2 bases from V and 5 from J; bases not matched to a gene: 3. Looked up from germline, CDR1 is SEHNR and CDR2 is FQNEAQ (reference sequence). The CDR3 is 15 amino acids. The CDR3 DNA reads TGTGCCAGCAGCTTAACGGGACAGGGGGCCGAGACCCAGTACTTC. The encoded protein is CASSLTGQGAETQYF.

This chain uses TRBV19 with TRBJ1-1; 9 bases agree with TRBD1. The CDR3 runs 17 residues. Germline assignment: CDR1 LNHDA and CDR2 SQIVND (reference sequence). V lost 9 bases and J lost 6; bases outside the gene matches: 20. The CDR3 loop reads CASWRPGQGPRGAEAFF. For the CDR3, the DNA is TGTGCCAGCTGGCGACCCGGACAGGGGCCCCGTGGGGCTGAAGCTTTCTTT.

The chain couples TRBV28 to TRBJ2-7, with 9 bases aligning to TRBD1. The CDR3 runs to 13 residues. Trimming took 8 bases from V and 3 from J; bases not matched to a gene: 5. The germline gives CDR1 MDHEN, CDR2 SYDVKM. The CDR3 spells CASGDRAFYEQYF. CDR3 nucleotide sequence: TGTGCCAGCGGGGACAGGGCGTTCTACGAGCAGTACTTC.

The chain couples TRBV18 to TRBJ1-5, with D possibly TRBD1 on 5 matching bases. The V end was cut by 0 bases, the J end by 0 bases, with 12 bases between. The germline gives CDR1 KGHSH, CDR2 LQKENI. CDR3 length: 17 amino acids. The CDR3 sequence: CASSPPVDRPSNQPQHF. The CDR3 DNA is TGTGCCAGCTCACCACCGGTCGACAGACCTAGCAATCAGCCCCAGCATTTT.

The chain links TRBV5-1 to TRBJ2-7; 7 bases map to TRBD2. CDR1 and CDR2 (germline): SGHRS, YFSETQ. There are 14 residues in the CDR3. Losses at the gene ends were 0 bases for V and 3 bases for J; bases not matched to a gene: 3. CDR3 protein: CASSLGSGNYEQYF. CDR3 DNA sequence: TGCGCCAGCAGCTTGGGGAGCGGGAACTACGAGCAGTACTTC.

This clone was detected only once. The chain links TRBV5-1 to TRBJ2-3; 9 bases are a match to TRBD1. This CDR3 contains 16 residues. The V and J ends lost 4 bases and 7 bases, in that order; junction bases with no gene match: 13. CDR1 and CDR2 (germline): SGHRS, YFSETQ. CDR3 residues: CASSGGQGDSWHTQYF. In DNA, the CDR3 is TGCGCCAGCAGCGGGGGACAGGGAGATTCATGGCATACGCAGTATTTT.

The gene calls are TRBV7-8 and TRBJ2-2; 11 nucleotides align to TRBD1. This CDR3 has 17 amino acids. The ends lost 3 bases at V and 4 bases at J; junction bases unmatched: 7. Germline values: CDR1 SGHVS, CDR2 FQNEAQ. The CDR3 nucleotides read TGTGCCAGCAGCTTCCCCCGGACAGGGGGCATCACCGGGGAGCTGTTTTTT. This encodes CASSFPRTGGITGELFF.

The chain couples TRBV7-8 to TRBJ2-7; 7 nucleotides agree with TRBD2. Germline values: CDR1 SGHVS, CDR2 FQNEAQ. Losses at the gene ends were 7 bases for V and 3 bases for J; bases not matched to a gene: 15. The CDR3 is 16 amino acids. The CDR3, as DNA: TGTGCCAGCACCTGGGGAGGAAGCGGGGAGAACTACGAGCAGTACTTC. It translates to CASTWGGSGENYEQYF. Looking up the rest from reference TRBV7-8 and TRBJ2-7 gives the full variable domain: GAGVSQSPRYKVAKRGQDVALRCDPISGHVSLFWYQQALGQGPEFLTYFQNEAQLDKSGLPSDRFFAERPEGSVSTLKIQRTQQEDSAVYLCASTWGGSGENYEQYFGPGTRLTVT.

The chain couples TRBV7-2 to TRBJ2-5; D perhaps matches TRBD1 (6 bases). Trimming stripped 5 bases from V and 4 bases from J, with 17 bases between. This CDR3 has 15 amino acids. Germline-derived CDR1 and CDR2 are SGHTA and FQGNSA. The DNA for the CDR3 is TGTGCCAGCAGCGGACAGTGGGGGAGAGGAGAGACCCAGTACTTC. It specifies CASSGQWGRGETQYF.

The chain joins TRBV5-1 to TRBJ1-1; weak D call: TRBD1 (6 bases). Germline CDR1 reads SGHRS; CDR2 reads YFSETQ. Trimming pared 0 bases from V and 3 bases from J, leaving 15 bases between. This CDR3 has 16 amino acids. Written as DNA, the CDR3 is TGCGCCAGCAGCTTGGGGCCACAGGGTACGGACACTGAAGCTTTCTTT. Translation: CASSLGPQGTDTEAFF.

This rearrangement joins TRBV6-5 to TRBJ2-6; no clear D gene. CDR1 is MNHEY, CDR2 SVGAGI, per germline. The CDR3 contains 14 residues. Trimming pared 2 bases from V and 0 bases from J, leaving 2 bases between. In DNA form, the CDR3 reads TGTGCCAGCAGTTACCTCTCTGGGGCCAACGTCCTGACTTTC. Its protein is CASSYLSGANVLTF.

The V gene is TRBV10-3, the J gene TRBJ1-1, with D possibly TRBD1 on 6 matching bases. The CDR3 consists of 13 residues. V was clipped by 8 bases and J by 2 bases, with 12 bases between them. The germline V gene encodes CDR1 ENHRY and CDR2 SYGVKD. CDR3 residues: CAIWDTDNTEAFF. As DNA, the CDR3 is TGTGCCATCTGGGACACAGACAACACTGAAGCTTTCTTT.

V and J are TRBV5-1 and TRBJ1-6; 7 bases align to TRBD1. The germline V gene encodes CDR1 SGHRS and CDR2 YFSETQ. This CDR3 spans 15 amino acids. Trimming took 3 bases from V and 6 from J; bases not matched to a gene: 6. CDR3 sequence reads: CASSSSDRSNSPLHF. The CDR3 DNA is TGCGCCAGCAGCTCTTCGGACAGGTCTAATTCACCCCTCCACTTT.